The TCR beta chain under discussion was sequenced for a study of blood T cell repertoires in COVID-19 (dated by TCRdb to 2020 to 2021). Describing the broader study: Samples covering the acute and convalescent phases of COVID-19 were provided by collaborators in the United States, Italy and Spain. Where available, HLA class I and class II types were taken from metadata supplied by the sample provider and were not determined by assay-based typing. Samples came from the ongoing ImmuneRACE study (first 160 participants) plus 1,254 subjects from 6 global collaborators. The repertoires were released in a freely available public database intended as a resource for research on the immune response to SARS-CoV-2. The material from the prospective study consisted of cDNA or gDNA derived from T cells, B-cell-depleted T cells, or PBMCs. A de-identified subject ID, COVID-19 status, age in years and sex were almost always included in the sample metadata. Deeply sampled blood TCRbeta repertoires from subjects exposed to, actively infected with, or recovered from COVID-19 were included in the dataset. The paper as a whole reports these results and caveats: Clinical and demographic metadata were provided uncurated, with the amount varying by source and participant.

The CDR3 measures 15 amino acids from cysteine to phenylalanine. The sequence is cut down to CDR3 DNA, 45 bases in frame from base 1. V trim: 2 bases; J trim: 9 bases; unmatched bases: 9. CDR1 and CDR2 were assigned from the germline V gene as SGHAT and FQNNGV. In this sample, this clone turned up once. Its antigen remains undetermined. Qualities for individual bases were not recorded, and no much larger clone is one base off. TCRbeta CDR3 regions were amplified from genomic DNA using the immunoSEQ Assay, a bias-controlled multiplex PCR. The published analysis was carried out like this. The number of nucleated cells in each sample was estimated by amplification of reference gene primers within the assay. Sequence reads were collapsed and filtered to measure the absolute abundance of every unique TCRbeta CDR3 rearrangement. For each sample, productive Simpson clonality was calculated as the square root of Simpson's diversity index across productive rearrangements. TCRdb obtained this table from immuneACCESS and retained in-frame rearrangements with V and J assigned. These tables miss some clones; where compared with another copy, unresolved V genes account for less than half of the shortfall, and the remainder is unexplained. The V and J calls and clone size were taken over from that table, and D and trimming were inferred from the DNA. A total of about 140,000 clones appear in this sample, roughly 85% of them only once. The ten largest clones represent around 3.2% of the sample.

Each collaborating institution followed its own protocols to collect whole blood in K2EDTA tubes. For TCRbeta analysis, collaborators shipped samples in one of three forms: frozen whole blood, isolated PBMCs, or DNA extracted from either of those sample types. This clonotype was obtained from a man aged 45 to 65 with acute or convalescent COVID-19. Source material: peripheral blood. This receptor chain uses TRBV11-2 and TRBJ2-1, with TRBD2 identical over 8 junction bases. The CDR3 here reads CASSLFTGLGSEQFF. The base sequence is TGTGCCAGCAGCTTATTCACGGGACTAGGTAGTGAGCAGTTCTTC.